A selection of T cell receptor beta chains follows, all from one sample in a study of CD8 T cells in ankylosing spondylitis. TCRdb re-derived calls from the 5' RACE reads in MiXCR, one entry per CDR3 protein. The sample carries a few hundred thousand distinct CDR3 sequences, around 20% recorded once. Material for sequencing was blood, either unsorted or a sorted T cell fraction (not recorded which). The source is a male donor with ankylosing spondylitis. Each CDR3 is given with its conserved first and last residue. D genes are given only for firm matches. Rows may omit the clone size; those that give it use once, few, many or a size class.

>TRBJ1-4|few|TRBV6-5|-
TGTGCCAGCAGTTTGACCTTTAGGGAAAAACTGTTTTTT
CASSLTFREKLFF
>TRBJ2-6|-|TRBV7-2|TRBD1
TGTGCCAGCAGCTTACCGGGACAGGGGGCTTTCTTTTCTAGCTCTGGGGCCAACGTCCTGACTTTC
CASSLPGQGAFFSSSGANVLTF
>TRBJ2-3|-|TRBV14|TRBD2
TGTGCCAGCAGCCAAGATTTCGGGGCGAGCGGGAGGGCTACAGATACGCAGTATTTT
CASSQDFGASGRATDTQYF
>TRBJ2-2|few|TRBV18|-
TGTGCCAGCTCACCCGACGCATCCCGGACCGGGGAGCTGTTTTTT
CASSPDASRTGELFF
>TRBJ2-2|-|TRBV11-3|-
TGTGCCAGCAGCTTATACACCTACACCGGGGAGCTGTTTTTT
CASSLYTYTGELFF
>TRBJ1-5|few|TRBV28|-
TGTGCCAGCAGTTTGAGGCTAGGGCCCCAGCATTTT
CASSLRLGPQHF
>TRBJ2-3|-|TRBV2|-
TGTGCCAAAACGGAGACGGCCAACACAGATACGCAGTATTTT
CAKTETANTDTQYF
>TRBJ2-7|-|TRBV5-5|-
TGTGCCAGCAGCTGGAGGGGGACTGTACACGAGCAGTACTTC
CASSWRGTVHEQYF
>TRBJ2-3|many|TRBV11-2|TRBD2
TGTGCCAGCAGCTCAGCGGGGGATACGCAGTATTTT
CASSSAGDTQYF
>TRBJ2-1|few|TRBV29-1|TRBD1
TGCAGCTCGGGACAGAACTACAATGAGCAGTTCTTC
CSSGQNYNEQFF
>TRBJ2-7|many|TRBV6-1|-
TGTGCCAGCAGTGGAGGACAAGTTTACGAGCAGTACTTC
CASSGGQVYEQYF
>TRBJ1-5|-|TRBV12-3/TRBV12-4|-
TGTGCCAGCAGTTTTAGCAGGGCTAATCAGCCCCAGCATTTT
CASSFSRANQPQHF
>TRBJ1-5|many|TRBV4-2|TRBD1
TGTGCCAGCAGCCAAGATGGGGGGGACAGAACATATAATCAGCCCCAGCATTTT
CASSQDGGDRTYNQPQHF
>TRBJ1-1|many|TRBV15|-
TGTGCCACCAGCAGAGCCCTCCCCACTGAAGCTTTCTTT
CATSRALPTEAFF
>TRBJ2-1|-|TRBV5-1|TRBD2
TGCGCCAGCAGCAAAGGACTAGCAGACCCCTACAATGAGCAGTTCTTC
CASSKGLADPYNEQFF
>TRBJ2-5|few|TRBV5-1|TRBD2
TGCGCCAGCAGCTTTAGCGGGCTGGAGCAAGAGACCCAGTACTTC
CASSFSGLEQETQYF
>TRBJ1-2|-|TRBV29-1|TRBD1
TGCAGCGTTGAAGGCCCGGACAGGGGGCCAGTCTATGGCTACACCTTC
CSVEGPDRGPVYGYTF
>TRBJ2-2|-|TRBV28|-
TGTGCCAGCAGATCAGGGGGGACGAACACCGGGGAGCTGTTTTTT
CASRSGGTNTGELFF
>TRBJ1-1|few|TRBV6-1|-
TGTGCCAGCAGCCCTTACGTGGCAGAGTGGAACACTGAAGCTTTCTTT
CASSPYVAEWNTEAFF
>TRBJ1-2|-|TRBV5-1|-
TGCGCCAGCAGCGCGGACAACTATGGCTACACCTTC
CASSADNYGYTF
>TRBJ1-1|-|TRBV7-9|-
TGTGCCAGCAGCTTAGGAGCCGGTCTCCCTGAAGCTTTCTTT
CASSLGAGLPEAFF
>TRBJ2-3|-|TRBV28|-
TGTGCCAGCAGTTTGATGAGGGGAATGGAAGTAAGGACAGATACGCAGTATTTT
CASSLMRGMEVRTDTQYF
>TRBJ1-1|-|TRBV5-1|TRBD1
TGCGCCAGCAGCGAACAGGGGGCAGCCGACGCTTTCTTT
CASSEQGAADAFF
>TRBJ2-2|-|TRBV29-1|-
TGCAGCGCCGTGGGACCGATGTCTACCGGGGAGCTGTTTTTT
CSAVGPMSTGELFF
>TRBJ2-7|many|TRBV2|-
TGTGCCAGCAGGCCAGGGCTGGGGAACAACTACGAGCAGTACTTC
CASRPGLGNNYEQYF